Listed below are T cell receptor beta chains from one sample, sequenced in a study of blood T cell repertoires in COVID-19. This table comes from immunoSEQ multiplex PCR, and its TCRdb copy is limited to in-frame clones, with some not included. The repertoire holds about 130,000 clones, with about 85% as singletons. Source material: peripheral blood. These receptors all come from a middle-aged man with active or convalescent COVID-19. CDR3s include the opening cysteine and the closing phenylalanine or tryptophan.

>TRBV9
CASSVGGGGYEQYF
>TRBV10-3
CATGQTNDANQPQHF
>TRBV6-4
CASSDPRTGGTTNEKLFF
>TRBV7-9
CASSLVGQGRDEQFF
>TRBV25-1
CATVHTGELFF
>TRBV7-2
CASSLGTLGRGTEAFF
>TRBV7-9
CASSPQGTIYNEQFF
>TRBV27
CASSLGARGNQPQHF
>TRBV11-2
CASSLDPRGWTEAFF
>TRBV9
CASSFGQGHSYEQYF
>TRBV6-5
CASSYVANYGYTF
>TRBV11-1
CASSAGSYEQYF
>TRBV19
CATGTPVGQYF
>TRBV3-1/TRBV3-2
CASSQTGSGNTIYF
>TRBV10-1
CASSESTREAFF
>TRBV5-4
CASSARQKMNTEAFF
>TRBV7-2
CASSLAGQGGNQPQHF
>TRBV9
CASSPGGTVNWGTEAFF
>TRBV5-6
CASSRLAVYEQYF
>TRBV2
CASSLGQLSNQPQHF
>TRBV2
CARGDRANYGYTF
>TRBV11-3
CASSHTGTGGVGPHEQFF
>TRBV5-4
CASSGGRLQNTEAFF
>TRBV5-1
CASSGPGRKETQYF
>TRBV11-1
CASSLVAGGRNEQFF
>TRBV5-1
CASSNRRQGGTDTQYF
>TRBV9
CASSVGTGANTEAFF
>TRBV1
CTSSQICGWVHEQYF
>TRBV5-8
CASSSSSGTGLGGYTF